The TCR beta chain under discussion was sequenced for a study of OX40 agonist ivuxolimab in advanced cancers. Study at large: Patients with hepatocellular carcinoma, melanoma, renal cell or head and neck cancer made up the dose-escalation patients. With a range of roughly 20 to 80, age averaged about 58 years, and about 80% were male.

V lost 6 bases and J 0 bases, leaving 17 bases between the germline ends. Germline values: CDR1 SGHAT, CDR2 FQNNGV. The CDR3 has 17 residues. Sequencing was performed with immunoSEQ multiplex PCR; in TCRdb, only in-frame clones are kept and a portion is missing. There are approximately 73,000 clones in the sample; about nine tenths occur only once, and approximately 3% lies in the top ten. The input for sequencing was CD4+ or CD8+ T cells sorted from blood, taken in a trial of the OX40 agonist ivuxolimab. The gene calls are TRBV11-2 and TRBJ2-2; D might be TRBD2 (5 bases). The clonotype originates from an adult with an advanced solid tumor such as melanoma, head and neck, liver or kidney cancer. The CDR3 here is CASRDPWRRTNTGELFF. CDR3 DNA: TGTGCCAGCAGAGATCCCTGGAGGAGAACGAACACCGGGGAGCTGTTTTTT.